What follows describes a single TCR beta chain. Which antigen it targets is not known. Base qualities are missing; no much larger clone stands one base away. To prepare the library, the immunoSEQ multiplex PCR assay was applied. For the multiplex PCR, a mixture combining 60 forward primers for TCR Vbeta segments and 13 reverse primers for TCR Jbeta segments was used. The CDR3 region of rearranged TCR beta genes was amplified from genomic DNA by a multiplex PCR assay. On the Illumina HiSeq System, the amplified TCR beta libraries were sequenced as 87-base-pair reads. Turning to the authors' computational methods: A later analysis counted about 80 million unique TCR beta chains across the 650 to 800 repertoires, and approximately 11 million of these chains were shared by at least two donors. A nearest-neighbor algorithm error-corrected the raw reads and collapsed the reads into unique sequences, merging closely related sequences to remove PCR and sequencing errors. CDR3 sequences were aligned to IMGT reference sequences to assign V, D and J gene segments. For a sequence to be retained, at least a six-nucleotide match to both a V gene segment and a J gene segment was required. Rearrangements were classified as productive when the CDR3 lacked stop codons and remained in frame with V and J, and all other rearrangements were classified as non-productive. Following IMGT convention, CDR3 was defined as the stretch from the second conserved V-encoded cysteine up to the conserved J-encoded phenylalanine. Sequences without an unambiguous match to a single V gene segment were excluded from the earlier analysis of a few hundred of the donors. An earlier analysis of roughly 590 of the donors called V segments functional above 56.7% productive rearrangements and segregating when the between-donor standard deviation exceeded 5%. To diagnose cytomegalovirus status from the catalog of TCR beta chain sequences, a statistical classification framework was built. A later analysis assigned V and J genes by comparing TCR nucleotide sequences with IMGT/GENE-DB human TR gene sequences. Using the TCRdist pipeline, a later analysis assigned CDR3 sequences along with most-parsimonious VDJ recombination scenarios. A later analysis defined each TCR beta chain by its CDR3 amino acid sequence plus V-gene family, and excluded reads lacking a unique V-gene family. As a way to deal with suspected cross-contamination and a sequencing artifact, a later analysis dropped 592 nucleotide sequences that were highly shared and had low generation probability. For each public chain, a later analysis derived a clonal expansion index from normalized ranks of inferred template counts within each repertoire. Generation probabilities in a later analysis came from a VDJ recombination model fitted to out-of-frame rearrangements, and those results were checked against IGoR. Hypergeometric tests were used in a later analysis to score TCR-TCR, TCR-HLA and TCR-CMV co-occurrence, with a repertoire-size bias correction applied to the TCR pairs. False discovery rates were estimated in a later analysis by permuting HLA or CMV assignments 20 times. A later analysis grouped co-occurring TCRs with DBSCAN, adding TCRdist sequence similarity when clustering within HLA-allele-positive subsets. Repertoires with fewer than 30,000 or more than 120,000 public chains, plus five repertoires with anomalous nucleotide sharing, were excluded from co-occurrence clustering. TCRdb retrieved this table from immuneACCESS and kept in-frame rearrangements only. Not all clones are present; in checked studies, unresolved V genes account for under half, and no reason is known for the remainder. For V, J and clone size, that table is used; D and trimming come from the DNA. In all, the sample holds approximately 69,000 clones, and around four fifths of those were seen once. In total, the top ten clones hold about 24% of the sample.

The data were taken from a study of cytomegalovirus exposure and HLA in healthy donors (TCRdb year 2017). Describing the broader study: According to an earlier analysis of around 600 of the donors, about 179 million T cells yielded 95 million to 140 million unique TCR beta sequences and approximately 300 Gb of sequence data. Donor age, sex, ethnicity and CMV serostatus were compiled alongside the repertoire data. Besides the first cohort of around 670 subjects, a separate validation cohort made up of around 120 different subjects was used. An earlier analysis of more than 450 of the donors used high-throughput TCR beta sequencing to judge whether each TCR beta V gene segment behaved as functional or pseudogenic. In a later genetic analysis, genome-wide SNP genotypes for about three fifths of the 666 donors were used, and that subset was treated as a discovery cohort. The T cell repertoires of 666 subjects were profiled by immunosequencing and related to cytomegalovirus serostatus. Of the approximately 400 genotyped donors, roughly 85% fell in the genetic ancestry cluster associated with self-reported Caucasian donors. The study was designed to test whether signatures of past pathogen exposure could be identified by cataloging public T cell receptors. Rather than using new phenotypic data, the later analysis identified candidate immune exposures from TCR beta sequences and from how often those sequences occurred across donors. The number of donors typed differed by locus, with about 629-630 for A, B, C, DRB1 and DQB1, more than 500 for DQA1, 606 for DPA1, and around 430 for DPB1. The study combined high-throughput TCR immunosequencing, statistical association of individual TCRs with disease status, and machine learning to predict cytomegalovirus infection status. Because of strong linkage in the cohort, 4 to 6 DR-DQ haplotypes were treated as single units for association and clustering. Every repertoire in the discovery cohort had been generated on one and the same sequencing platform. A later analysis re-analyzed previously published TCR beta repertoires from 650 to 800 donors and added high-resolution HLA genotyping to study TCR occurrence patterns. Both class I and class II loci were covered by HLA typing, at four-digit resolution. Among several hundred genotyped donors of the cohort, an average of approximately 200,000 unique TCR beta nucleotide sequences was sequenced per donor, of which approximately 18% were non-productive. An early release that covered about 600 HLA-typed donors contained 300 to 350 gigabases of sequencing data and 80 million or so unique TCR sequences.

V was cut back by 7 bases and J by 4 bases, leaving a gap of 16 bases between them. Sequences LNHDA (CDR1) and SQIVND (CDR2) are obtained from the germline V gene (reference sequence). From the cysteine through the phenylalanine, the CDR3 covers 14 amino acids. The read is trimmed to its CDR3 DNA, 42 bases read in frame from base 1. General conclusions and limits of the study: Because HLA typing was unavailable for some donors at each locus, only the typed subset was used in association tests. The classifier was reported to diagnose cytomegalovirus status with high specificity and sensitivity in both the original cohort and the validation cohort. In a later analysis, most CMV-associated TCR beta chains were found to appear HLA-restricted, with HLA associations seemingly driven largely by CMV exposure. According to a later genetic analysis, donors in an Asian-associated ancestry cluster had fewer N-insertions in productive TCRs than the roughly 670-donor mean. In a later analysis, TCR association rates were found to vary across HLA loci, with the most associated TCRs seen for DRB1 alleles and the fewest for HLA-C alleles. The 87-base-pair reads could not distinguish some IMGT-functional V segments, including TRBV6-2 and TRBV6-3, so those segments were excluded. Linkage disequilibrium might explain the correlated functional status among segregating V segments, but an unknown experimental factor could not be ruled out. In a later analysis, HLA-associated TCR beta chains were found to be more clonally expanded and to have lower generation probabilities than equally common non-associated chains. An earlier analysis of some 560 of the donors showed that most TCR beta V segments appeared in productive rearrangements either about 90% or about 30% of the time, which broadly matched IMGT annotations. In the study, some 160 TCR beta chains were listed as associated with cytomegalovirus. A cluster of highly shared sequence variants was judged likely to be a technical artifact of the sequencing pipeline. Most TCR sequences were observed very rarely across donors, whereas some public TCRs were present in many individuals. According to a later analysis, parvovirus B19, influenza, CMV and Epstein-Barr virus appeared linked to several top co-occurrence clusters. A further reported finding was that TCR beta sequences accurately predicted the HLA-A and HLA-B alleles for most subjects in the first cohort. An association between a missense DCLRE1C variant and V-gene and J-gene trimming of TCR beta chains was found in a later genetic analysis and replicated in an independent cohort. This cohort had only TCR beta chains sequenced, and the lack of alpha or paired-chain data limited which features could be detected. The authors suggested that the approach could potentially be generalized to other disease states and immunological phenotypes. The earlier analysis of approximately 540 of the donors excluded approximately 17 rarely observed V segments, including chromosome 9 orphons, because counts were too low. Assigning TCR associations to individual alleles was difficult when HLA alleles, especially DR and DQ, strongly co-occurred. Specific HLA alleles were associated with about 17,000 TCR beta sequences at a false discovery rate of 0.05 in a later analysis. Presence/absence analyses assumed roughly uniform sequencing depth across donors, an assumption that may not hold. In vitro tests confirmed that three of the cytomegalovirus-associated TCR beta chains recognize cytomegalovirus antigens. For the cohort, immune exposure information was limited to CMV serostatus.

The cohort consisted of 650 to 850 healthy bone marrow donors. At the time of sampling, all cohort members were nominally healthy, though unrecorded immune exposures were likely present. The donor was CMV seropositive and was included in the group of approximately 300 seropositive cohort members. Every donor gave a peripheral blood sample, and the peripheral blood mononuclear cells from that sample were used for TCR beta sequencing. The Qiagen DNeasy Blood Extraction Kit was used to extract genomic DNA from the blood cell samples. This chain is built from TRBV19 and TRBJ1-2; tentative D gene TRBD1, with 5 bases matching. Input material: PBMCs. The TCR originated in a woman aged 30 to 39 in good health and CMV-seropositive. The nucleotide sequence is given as TGTGCCAGTATTGATGGATTCCAGGGCTATGGCTACACCTTC. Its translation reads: CASIDGFQGYGYTF.